This T cell receptor beta chain was profiled in a study of T cells in localized non-small cell lung cancer. Of note for this clone: Its antigen is still unknown.

Germline V lookup: CDR1 SGHRS, CDR2 YFSETQ. The V gene lost 2 bases and the J gene lost 6 bases, with 6 bases spanning the gap. This CDR3 spans 12 amino acids. Study results and caveats: Detection in adjacent lung was observed for a median approximately 52 of the top 100 tumor clones. Uninvolved adjacent lung showed the highest T cell clonality, exceeding tumor.

Only in-frame clones appear in the TCRdb table, and some are missing; sequencing was by immunoSEQ multiplex PCR. The sample has roughly 30,000 clones, around 90% seen once; the top ten hold approximately 2.9%. This TCR was sampled from a woman between 18 and 49 years old with stage I lung adenocarcinoma. The V gene is TRBV5-1, the J gene TRBJ2-1, with D possibly matching TRBD1 (5 bases). The sequenced sample was peripheral blood, obtained before any cancer treatment. CDR3 nucleotide sequence: TGCGCCAGCAGCTTAGGGGTCAATGAGCAGTTCTTC. It specifies CASSLGVNEQFF. Complete variable domain (other parts from reference TRBV5-1 and TRBJ2-1): KAGVTQTPRYLIKTRGQQVTLSCSPISGHRSVSWYQQTPGQGLQFLFEYFSETQRNKGNFPGRFSGRQFSNSRSEMNVSTLELGDSALYLCASSLGVNEQFFGPGTRLTVL.